Below are 5 T cell receptor beta chains sequenced from a single sample in a study of T cells expressing NK-cell markers. TCRdb re-called the 5' RACE reads and shows each CDR3 protein once, DNA omitted. Its table lists about 300,000 distinct CDR3 sequences. Source material: blood T cells: a sorted CD56 or NKG2C T cell subset, CD4+ or CD8+ T cells, or bulk PBMC T cells (not recorded which). Every receptor here comes from a woman aged 18-70 years in good health.

The chain links TRBV12-3 or TRBV12-4 to TRBJ2-1; TCRdb selects TRBD1, and the lack of DNA leaves this call unchecked. The CDR3 has 13 amino acids. CDR3 protein: CASSFVRYNEQFF.

This rearrangement joins TRBV5-1 to TRBJ2-7. Germline V gene lookup returns CDR1 SGHRS and CDR2 YFSETQ. The CDR3 sequence is 11 residues long. The CDR3 spells CASSSVYEQYF.

The chain joins TRBV7-9 to TRBJ1-1; TCRdb picks TRBD1, but there is no DNA to check that call. In germline, CDR1 is SEHNR, CDR2 FQNEAQ (reference sequence). CDR3 size: 14 residues. CDR3 residues: CASSRQGRMTEAFF.

CDR3 sequence reads: CASSSPLGDTDTQYF. J is TRBJ2-3 and V is TRBV6-2 or TRBV6-3; TCRdb picks TRBD1, but there is no DNA to check that call. The CDR3 consists of 15 residues. From germline, CDR1 is MNHEY and CDR2 SVGEGT.

The CDR3 loop is CASRGRFGGELFF. This sequence joins TRBV10-1 and TRBJ2-2. Per germline, CDR1 WNHNN and CDR2 SYGVQD (reference sequence). The CDR3 covers 13 residues.